A selection of T cell receptor beta chains follows, all from one sample in a study of T cells and Merkel cell carcinoma outcomes. Assay used: immunoSEQ multiplex PCR; TCRdb lists only in-frame clones, some missing. The repertoire consists of 11,000 to 15,000 clones, with just under 95% occurring once and the leading ten covering more than 1.5%. Input material: tumor tissue from Merkel cell carcinoma. These receptors came from a human donor with Merkel cell carcinoma. CDR3s include the opening cysteine and the closing phenylalanine or tryptophan. A D gene is named only where the DNA matches it firmly. The size entry is marked missing in some rows and otherwise reads once, few, many or a size class.

V gene	clone size	J gene	D gene	CDR3 protein	CDR3 DNA
TRBV11-2	once	TRBJ2-1	.	CASSLDIYFTEQFF	TGTGCCAGCAGCTTAGATATTTACTTCACTGAGCAGTTCTTC
TRBV4-2	.	TRBJ2-7	.	CASSTRDKAYEQYF	TGTGCCAGCAGCACCCGGGACAAAGCCTACGAGCAGTACTTC
TRBV7-2	.	TRBJ2-3	.	CASSLRTGDSTDTQYF	TGTGCCAGCAGCCTTCGAACCGGGGATAGCACAGATACGCAGTATTTT
TRBV7-9	.	TRBJ2-3	.	CASSLDASDTQYF	TGTGCCAGCAGCTTAGATGCGTCAGATACGCAGTATTTT
TRBV18	.	TRBJ2-5	.	CASSGGTAFQETQYF	TGTGCCAGCTCGGGCGGGACAGCCTTCCAAGAGACCCAGTACTTC
TRBV28	.	TRBJ2-7	TRBD2	CASWTSGGYEQYF	TGTGCCAGCTGGACTAGCGGGGGCTACGAGCAGTACTTC
TRBV6-6	once	TRBJ1-2	.	CASSASTRGSYGYTF	TGTGCCAGCTCCGCGTCGACCAGGGGATCGTATGGCTACACCTTC
TRBV5-4	.	TRBJ1-3	TRBD1	CASSRTGTSGNTIYF	TGTGCCAGCAGCAGGACAGGGACATCTGGAAACACCATATATTTT
TRBV4-1	.	TRBJ2-5	.	CASSQNLARETQYF	TGCGCCAGCAGCCAGAATTTAGCACGGGAGACCCAGTACTTC
TRBV29-1	.	TRBJ2-5	TRBD2	CSVTPSGALGTQYF	TGCAGCGTTACCCCTAGCGGGGCCTTGGGGACCCAGTACTTC
TRBV6-6	.	TRBJ1-5	.	CASTLMDQPQHF	TGTGCCAGCACTCTAATGGATCAGCCCCAGCATTTT
TRBV7-2	.	TRBJ1-1	TRBD1	CASSSTGTGNTEAFF	TGTGCCAGCAGCTCTACCGGGACAGGGAACACTGAAGCTTTCTTT
TRBV11-3	.	TRBJ2-3	.	CASSLSLLATAQYF	TGTGCCAGCAGCTTGTCCCTTCTAGCGACTGCGCAGTATTTT
TRBV5-3	once	TRBJ2-5	TRBD1	CARSFPGTVQETQYF	TGTGCCAGAAGCTTCCCAGGGACAGTACAAGAGACCCAGTACTTC
TRBV7-9	few	TRBJ1-1	TRBD1	CASSRDRGGGAFF	TGTGCCAGCAGCCGAGACAGGGGAGGTGGAGCTTTCTTT
TRBV28	.	TRBJ1-3	TRBD1	CASSLTGGFSGGNTIYF	TGTGCCAGCTCTCTGACAGGGGGATTTAGCGGAGGAAACACCATATATTTT
TRBV9	.	TRBJ2-1	TRBD2	CASSIAGTSGLDEQFF	TGTGCCAGCAGCATCGCCGGGACTAGCGGGCTCGATGAGCAGTTCTTC
TRBV28	.	TRBJ1-1	.	CASSLRSTEAFF	TGTGCCAGCAGTTTGCGCAGCACTGAAGCTTTCTTT
TRBV4-1	.	TRBJ2-2	.	CASSHPWAGSTGELFF	TGCGCCAGCAGCCACCCCTGGGCGGGATCGACCGGGGAGCTGTTTTTT